This entry lists 14 T cell receptor beta chains sequenced from one sample in a study of regulatory and conventional T cells in RAG deficiency (dated by TCRdb to about 2017). Library preparation was by the immunoSEQ multiplex PCR assay. The table comes from immuneACCESS by way of TCRdb, which keeps in-frame sequences with V and J called. Part of the clones is missing from these tables; in studies checked, under half for an unresolved V gene and the rest for unknown reasons. In all, the sample holds approximately 28,000 clones, and 90% to 95% of those were seen once. The ten most abundant clones make up 0.15% to 0.2% of the sample. Before genomic DNA was extracted, conventional CD4+ T cells were isolated from blood as CD25-low CD127-high cells. The data also belong to a second study, concerning regulatory T cells. Reported in the second study: The multiplex PCR used 52 forward TRBV primers and 13 reverse TRBJ primers, with assay-based and computational corrections for amplification bias.

Sequenced material: CD25- CD4+ T cells sorted from blood. The receptors come from a human donor in good health.

In the case of this clone: The same CDR3 arises from other DNA sequences in this sample as well. The chain couples TRBV6-1 to TRBJ1-4, with D possibly matching TRBD1 (5 bases). The germline V gene has CDR1 MNHNS and CDR2 SASEGT. This CDR3 comprises 14 residues. Trimming stripped 6 bases from V and 7 bases from J, with 15 bases between. The CDR3 reads CASRTEQVGEKLFF. In DNA form, the CDR3 reads TGTGCCAGCAGGACAGAACAAGTCGGTGAAAAACTGTTTTTT.

In DNA, the CDR3 is TGCGCCAGCAGCGCCCGACAGGGGATAGGCTACACCTTC. Translation: CASSARQGIGYTF. The chain joins TRBV5-1 to TRBJ1-2, with 8 bases identical to TRBD1. Looked up from germline, CDR1 is SGHRS and CDR2 is YFSETQ. The trim removed 4 bases at V and 8 bases at J, leaving 7 bases unmatched. The CDR3 has 13 residues. Full variable domain (rest looked up from reference TRBV5-1 and TRBJ1-2): KAGVTQTPRYLIKTRGQQVTLSCSPISGHRSVSWYQQTPGQGLQFLFEYFSETQRNKGNFPGRFSGRQFSNSRSEMNVSTLELGDSALYLCASSARQGIGYTFGSGTRLTVV.

J is TRBJ2-7 and V is TRBV7-2, with D possibly matching TRBD1 (6 bases). Germline V gene lookup returns CDR1 SGHTA and CDR2 FQGNSA. The length of the CDR3 is 14 residues. V lost 2 bases, J lost 5 bases, and 13 bases lay in between. The DNA for the CDR3 is TGTGCCAGCAGCTTAACAGGGAGAATCCACGAGCAGTACTTC. It translates to CASSLTGRIHEQYF. The full variable domain, with the rest looked up from reference TRBV7-2 and TRBJ2-7, is GAGVSQSPSNKVTEKGKDVELRCDPISGHTALYWYRQSLGQGLEFLIYFQGNSAPDKSGLPSDRFSAERTGGSVSTLTIQRTQQEDSAVYLCASSLTGRIHEQYFGPGTRLTVT.

The rearrangement joins TRBV6-5 to TRBJ1-6; tentatively, D is TRBD1 (5 bases). The CDR3 has 13 residues. Germline V gene data show CDR1 as MNHEY and CDR2 as SVGAGI. V lost 0 bases to trimming and J lost 11 bases, with 8 bases between them. In DNA form, the CDR3 reads TGTGCCAGCAGTTACTCCCCAGGGACACCCCTCCACTTT. Its protein is CASSYSPGTPLHF.

The chain carries TRBV27 and TRBJ2-5; 13 bases match TRBD2. Per germline, CDR1 MNHEY and CDR2 SMNVEV (reference sequence). J gave up 7 bases and V 8 bases, and 4 bases lay outside the gene matches. CDR3 length: 13 amino acids. The CDR3 sequence: CASRLAGGGTQYF. The CDR3 DNA reads as TGTGCCAGCCGACTAGCGGGGGGTGGGACCCAGTACTTC.

V and J are TRBV5-6 and TRBJ1-4; 10 bases map to TRBD1. From germline, CDR1 is SGHDT and CDR2 YYEEEE. The CDR3 sequence is 16 residues long. The trim removed 4 bases at V and 0 bases at J, leaving 3 bases unmatched. CDR3: CASSGDRGATNEKLFF. The CDR3 bases are TGTGCCAGCAGCGGGGACAGGGGCGCAACTAATGAAAAACTGTTTTTT.

The V gene is TRBV30, the J gene TRBJ1-6; TRBD1 agrees at 7 bases. Trimming at V came to 0 bases and at J to 10 bases, leaving 9 bases not matched to a gene. This CDR3 comprises 15 residues. The germline CDR1 and CDR2 sequences are GTSNPN and SVGIG (reference sequence). As DNA, the CDR3 is TGTGCCTGGAGTGTAAGATCAGGGGGTGGCTCACCCCTCCACTTT. Its protein is CAWSVRSGGGSPLHF.

The chain is built from TRBV5-6 and TRBJ2-5; 10 bases are shared with TRBD1. From germline, CDR1 is SGHDT and CDR2 YYEEEE. The CDR3 consists of 14 residues. The junction had 3 bases not matched to a gene; V was cut back by 3 bases and J by 4 bases. The CDR3 reads CASSWDRGGETQYF. The DNA for the CDR3 is TGTGCCAGCAGCTGGGACAGGGGTGGAGAGACCCAGTACTTC.

The rearrangement uses TRBV29-1 and TRBJ2-1; TRBD2 is a possible D gene (5 bases). Per germline, CDR1 SQVTM and CDR2 ANQGSEA. The length of the CDR3 is 14 residues. Trimming shortened V by 7 bases and J by 4 bases, and 17 bases separated the two germline ends. This CDR3 is CSAQRGSGYNEQFF. The DNA of the CDR3 is TGCAGCGCCCAACGAGGGAGTGGATACAATGAGCAGTTCTTC.

The chain recombines TRBV6-6 with TRBJ1-2; TRBD1 matches at 8 bases. The CDR3 covers 15 residues. V was clipped by 3 bases and J by 4 bases; unmatched bases: 7. Germline CDR1 is MNHNY and CDR2 is SVGAGI (reference sequence). The CDR3 is CASSYKSGQGYGYTF. In DNA, the CDR3 is TGTGCCAGCAGTTATAAGTCAGGACAGGGCTATGGCTACACCTTC.

This rearrangement joins TRBV5-1 to TRBJ2-2; TRBD1 matches at 7 bases. CDR1 is SGHRS, CDR2 YFSETQ, per germline. The CDR3 sequence is 16 residues long. The V gene end was trimmed by 3 bases and the J gene end by 0 bases; junction bases not matched to a gene: 5. CDR3 loop: CASSSLGQANTGELFF. The CDR3 nucleotides read TGCGCCAGCAGCTCGCTCGGACAGGCGAACACCGGGGAGCTGTTTTTT.

V and J are TRBV30 and TRBJ1-1; the D gene is possibly TRBD1 (6 bases). Germline CDR1 is GTSNPN and CDR2 is SVGIG (reference sequence). This CDR3 spans 12 amino acids. Trimming cost V 5 bases and J 5 bases, with 12 bases left between them. The CDR3 bases are TGTGCCTGGGGTACAGGGCTGACTGAAGCTTTCTTT. Translating it yields CAWGTGLTEAFF.

The chain uses TRBV9 and TRBJ2-5; no definite D call. Germline values: CDR1 SGDLS, CDR2 YYNGEE. This CDR3 region has 13 residues. The germline V and J ends were trimmed by 0 bases and 5 bases, with 8 bases remaining between them. The CDR3 loop is CASSVDLSETQYF. The CDR3 DNA reads as TGTGCCAGCAGCGTAGATTTATCCGAGACCCAGTACTTC.

V and J are TRBV5-1 and TRBJ2-2; D may be TRBD1 (6 bases). V was cut by 2 bases and J by 7 bases, with 12 bases left in between. This CDR3 region has 14 residues. Germline values: CDR1 SGHRS, CDR2 YFSETQ. The CDR3 DNA reads TGCGCCAGCAGCTTTATTCAGGGGAGCGGGGAGCTGTTTTTT. Encoded protein: CASSFIQGSGELFF. The whole variable domain, remainder taken from reference TRBV5-1 and TRBJ2-2, is KAGVTQTPRYLIKTRGQQVTLSCSPISGHRSVSWYQQTPGQGLQFLFEYFSETQRNKGNFPGRFSGRQFSNSRSEMNVSTLELGDSALYLCASSFIQGSGELFFGEGSRLTVL.